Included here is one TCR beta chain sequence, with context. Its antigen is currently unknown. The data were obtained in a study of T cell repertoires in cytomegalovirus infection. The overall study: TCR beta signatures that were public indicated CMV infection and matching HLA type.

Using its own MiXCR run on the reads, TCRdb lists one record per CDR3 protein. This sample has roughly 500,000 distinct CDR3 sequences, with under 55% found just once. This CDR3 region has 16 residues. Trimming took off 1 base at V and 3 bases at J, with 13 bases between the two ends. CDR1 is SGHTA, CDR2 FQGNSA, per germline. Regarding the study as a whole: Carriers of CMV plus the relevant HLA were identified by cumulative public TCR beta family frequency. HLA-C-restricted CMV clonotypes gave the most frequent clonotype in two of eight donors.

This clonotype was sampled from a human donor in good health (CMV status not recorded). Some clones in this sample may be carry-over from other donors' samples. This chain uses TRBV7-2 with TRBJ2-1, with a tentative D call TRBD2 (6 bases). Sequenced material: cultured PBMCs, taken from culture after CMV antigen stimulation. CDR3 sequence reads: CASSLDGSGDYNEQFF. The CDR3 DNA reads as TGTGCCAGCAGCTTAGACGGTAGCGGAGACTACAATGAGCAGTTCTTC.